The 20 T cell receptor beta chains listed next were all sequenced from one sample in a study of T cells in women clearing cervical HPV infection. Assay used: immunoSEQ multiplex PCR; TCRdb lists only in-frame clones, some missing. This sample contains 20,000 to 25,000 clones. Source material: blood buffy coat. All receptors derive from a woman aged 18 to 75 with a cervical HPV16 infection that either progressed to CIN3+ or cleared (not recorded which).

About this clone itself: Read coverage stops 3 residues before the CDR3 terminus; the germline J gene supplies the remainder. V gene TRBV7-9 combines with J gene TRBJ1-1; D is ambiguous. V gave up 3 bases and J gave up 1 base, with 6 bases separating them. The CDR3 is made up of 13 amino acids. Germline values: CDR1 SEHNR, CDR2 FQNEAQ (reference sequence). The CDR3 here is CASSFAGNTEAFF. The sequenced part of the CDR3 DNA is TGTGCCAGCAGCTTCGCGGGGAACACTGAA.

As concerns this clone: The read ends 3 residues before the CDR3 terminus; that terminus is restored from the germline J gene. The chain carries TRBV20-1 and TRBJ2-1; tentative D call: TRBD1 (6 bases). V shed 2 bases and J shed 2 bases, with 13 bases lying between them. This CDR3 has 15 amino acids. Per germline, CDR1 DFQATT and CDR2 SNEGSKA (reference sequence). The sequenced CDR3 bases are TGCAGTGCTAGACCCGGGACAAATCCCTACAATGAG. It specifies CSARPGTNPYNE. The CDR3 in full is CSARPGTNPYNEQFF.

For this clone: The read is 3 residues too short to cover the CDR3 end, so that end is filled in from the germline J gene. V usage is TRBV28 and J usage is TRBJ2-7; D is unclear. Trimming pared 7 bases from V and 1 base from J, leaving 5 bases between. Germline V gene data show CDR1 as MDHEN and CDR2 as SYDVKM. This CDR3 is 11 amino acids long. Incomplete CDR3 DNA: TGTGCCAGCAAACGGTCCTACGAG. Protein product: CASKRSYE. The full-length CDR3 reads as CASKRSYEQYF. Full variable domain (outside the CDR3, taken from reference TRBV28 and TRBJ2-7): DVKVTQSSRYLVKRTGEKVFLECVQDMDHENMFWYRQDPGLGLRLIYFSYDVKMKEKGDIPEGYSVSREKKERFSLILESASTNQTSMYLCASKRSYEQYFGPGTRLTVT.

Note on this clone: One end of the junction is discordant with germline, which a read error may explain. The read ends 3 residues shy of where the CDR3 ends; the end is completed using the germline J gene. The chain recombines TRBV18 with TRBJ2-7, with D possibly TRBD1 on 6 matching bases. CDR3 length: 13 amino acids. Germline V gives CDR1 KGHSH, CDR2 LQKENI. CDR3 amino acids: CDSSPGHFYEQYF. The CDR3 bases that were read are TGTGACAGCTCCCCGGGACACTTCTACGAG.

On this clone itself: The sequenced fragment ends 3 residues before the CDR3 boundary, so the rest is inferred from the germline J gene. V gene TRBV12-3 or TRBV12-4 combines with J gene TRBJ1-2, with D maybe TRBD1 (6 bases). The CDR3 runs to 12 residues. V was cut by 9 bases and J by 5 bases, with 13 bases left in between. CDR3: CASTGTPYGYTF. Incomplete CDR3 DNA: TGTGCCAGTACAGGGACACCGTATGGC.

To note about this clone: The read terminates 3 residues before the CDR3 end, so the remaining end is supplied by the germline J gene. The V and J genes are TRBV5-1 and TRBJ2-2; TRBD1 aligns across 7 bases. V was clipped by 4 bases and J by 4 bases; unmatched bases: 10. Germline loops: CDR1 SGHRS, CDR2 YFSETQ. The CDR3 is made up of 16 amino acids. The CDR3 protein is CASSPDRLRGTGELFF. CDR3 bases read: TGCGCCAGCAGCCCGGACAGGCTAAGGGGCACCGGGGAG.

Points on this clone: The sequence runs out 3 residues before the end of the CDR3; the remainder is reconstructed from the germline J gene. The rearrangement links TRBV7-3 to TRBJ2-4; the D is unclear. This CDR3 has 15 residues. From germline, CDR1 is SGHTA and CDR2 FQGTGA. CDR3 sequence: CASSQNPGRIYGQYF. The sequenced CDR3 bases are TGTGCCAGCAGCCAGAACCCGGGTAGGATCTATGGT. Full variable domain (remainder filled in from reference TRBV7-3 and TRBJ2-4): GAGVSQTPSNKVTEKGKYVELRCDPISGHTALYWYRQSLGQGPEFLIYFQGTGAADDSGLPNDRFFAVRPEGSVSTLKIQRTERGDSAVYLCASSQNPGRIYGQYFGAGTRLSVL.

With respect to this clone: The read falls 3 residues short of the CDR3 end, and the missing part is taken from the germline J gene. The V and J genes are TRBV19 and TRBJ2-7, with a tentative D call TRBD1 (6 bases). This CDR3 is built from 14 residues. With 5 bases removed from V and 1 base from J, the gap between germline ends came to 12 bases. Germline V lookup: CDR1 LNHDA, CDR2 SQIVND (reference sequence). The CDR3 loop reads CASSQDRVSYEQYF. Incomplete CDR3 DNA: TGTGCCAGTAGTCAGGACAGAGTTTCCTACGAG.

For this clone: The missing CDR3 end, 3 residues past where the read stops, is filled in from the germline J gene. The chain recombines TRBV7-9 with TRBJ1-2, with 7 bases matching TRBD1. Per germline, CDR1 SEHNR and CDR2 FQNEAQ (reference sequence). The CDR3 is 15 amino acids. This CDR3 is CASSFGTVKTDTYTF. The CDR3 bases that were read are TGTGCCAGCAGTTTCGGGACAGTCAAGACAGATACC. Combining the CDR3 with reference TRBV7-9 and TRBJ1-2 gives the whole variable domain DTGVSQNPRHKITKRGQNVTFRCDPISEHNRLYWYRQTLGQGPEFLTYFQNEAQLEKSRLLSDRFSAERPKGSFSTLEIQRTEQGDSAMYLCASSFGTVKTDTYTFGSGTRLTVV.

Incomplete CDR3 DNA: TGCAGTGCTAGAGGCCAAGGGTTCACAGATACG. This encodes CSARGQGFTDT. In full, the CDR3 reads CSARGQGFTDTQYF. The J gene is TRBJ2-3, the V gene TRBV20-1; D not certain. The CDR3 extends 3 residues past the end of the read, so its final part is completed from the germline J gene. Germline assignment: CDR1 DFQATT and CDR2 SNEGSKA (reference sequence). V gave up 1 base and J gave up 2 bases, with 10 bases separating them. This CDR3 has 14 residues.

Note on this clone: The read stops 3 residues short of the end of the CDR3; the missing end is completed from the germline J gene. The chain employs TRBV2 and TRBJ2-3; possibly TRBD2 for D (5 bases). This CDR3 is built from 13 residues. Trimming took off 10 bases at V and 0 bases at J, with 11 bases between the two ends. Per germline, CDR1 SNHLY and CDR2 FYNNEI. The DNA read from the CDR3 is TGTGCCACTACGAGGGTTAGCACAGATACG. Encoded protein: CATTRVSTDT. The CDR3 in its entirety is CATTRVSTDTQYF.

For this clone: The missing CDR3 end, 3 residues past where the read stops, is filled in from the germline J gene. The rearrangement uses TRBV7-7 and TRBJ2-5; TRBD2 matches 11 bases. The J segment lost 3 bases and the V segment lost 5 bases, leaving 8 bases of the junction unmatched. The CDR3 sequence is 16 residues long. CDR1 and CDR2 from the germline V gene are SSHAT and FNYEAQ (reference sequence). The CDR3 loop is CASSPQIAGGEETQYF. Partial CDR3 DNA: TGTGCCAGCAGCCCCCAAATAGCGGGAGGGGAAGAGACC.

On this clone: The read comes to an end 3 residues before the CDR3 does, leaving the germline J gene to fill in the end. J is TRBJ2-5 and V is TRBV30; weak D call: TRBD2 (5 bases). Between the trimmed V and J ends, which lost 1 base and 5 bases, there was a span of 8 bases. This CDR3 comprises 12 residues. Germline V gene sequence: CDR1 GTSNPN, CDR2 SVGIG (reference sequence). The CDR3 reads CAWSAGFETQYF. Partial CDR3 DNA: TGTGCCTGGAGTGCGGGGTTTGAGACC.

Remarks on this clone: The read gets to within 3 residues of the CDR3 end, and the germline J gene fills in the rest. This sequence joins TRBV19 and TRBJ1-2; D is unclear. CDR3 length equals 18 residues. Germline loops: CDR1 LNHDA, CDR2 SQIVND (reference sequence). The CDR3 spells CASSIATLSSGRKNEYTF. The part of the CDR3 DNA that was read is TGTGCCAGTAGTATAGCTACTTTGTCTAGCGGGAGGAAGAACGAG. Combining the CDR3 with reference TRBV19 and TRBJ1-2 gives the whole variable domain DGGITQSPKYLFRKEGQNVTLSCEQNLNHDAMYWYRQDPGQGLRLIYYSQIVNDFQKGDIAEGYSVSREKKESFPLTVTSAQKNPTAFYLCASSIATLSSGRKNEYTFGSGTRLTVV.

A remark on this clone: Read coverage stops 3 residues before the CDR3 terminus; the germline J gene supplies the remainder. This rearrangement joins TRBV7-9 to TRBJ2-3; the match to TRBD2 covers 7 bases. V lost 0 bases, J lost 1 base, and 1 base stayed unmatched. Germline CDR1 reads SEHNR; CDR2 reads FQNEAQ (reference sequence). This CDR3 has 15 residues. The sequenced part of the CDR3 DNA is TGTGCCAGCAGCTTAGCTCTAGCGGGCACAGATACG. It encodes CASSLALAGTDT. The whole CDR3 reads CASSLALAGTDTQYF.

A word on this clone: The CDR3 end is not reached by the read, which stops 3 residues before it; the germline J gene fills it in. The chain has TRBV2 and TRBJ2-7; 11 nucleotides line up with TRBD2. The germline CDR1 and CDR2 sequences are SNHLY and FYNNEI. The CDR3 has 16 amino acids. The junction had 11 bases not matched to a gene; V was cut back by 7 bases and J by 3 bases. The CDR3 sequence is CASTKGLAGGGYEQYF. CDR3 bases read: TGTGCCAGCACCAAAGGGCTAGCGGGAGGAGGCTACGAG.

Notes on this clone: The CDR3 end falls 3 residues outside the read, so it is completed with the germline J gene. The chain recombines TRBV5-1 with TRBJ2-3, with unresolved D. The CDR3 has 13 amino acids. The V end lost 4 bases, the J end lost 3 bases, and 9 bases lay between the germline ends. Germline lookup yields CDR1 SGHRS and CDR2 YFSETQ. The CDR3 spells CASSSPVTDTQYF. The CDR3 bases that were read are TGCGCCAGCAGCAGCCCCGTAACAGATACG.

On this clone itself: The CDR3 end falls 3 residues outside the read, so it is completed with the germline J gene. This chain connects TRBV2 to TRBJ2-1; 8 nucleotides match TRBD2. The CDR3 has 16 residues. The V gene's germline CDR1 is SNHLY and CDR2 FYNNEI. V lost 4 bases to trimming and J lost 3 bases; unmatched junction nucleotides: 8. CDR3 DNA, as far as it was read: TGTGCCAGCAGTGTAACGGCGGGAGGCCTCTACAATGAG. This encodes CASSVTAGGLYNE. The whole CDR3 protein is CASSVTAGGLYNEQFF. Combining the CDR3 with reference TRBV2 and TRBJ2-1 gives the whole variable domain EPEVTQTPSHQVTQMGQEVILRCVPISNHLYFYWYRQILGQKVEFLVSFYNNEISEKSEIFDDQFSVERPDGSNFTLKIRSTKLEDSAMYFCASSVTAGGLYNEQFFGPGTRLTVL.

On this clone: The CDR3 end is not reached by the read, which stops 3 residues before it; the germline J gene fills it in. V and J are TRBV20-1 and TRBJ2-1, with 8 bases matching TRBD2. The germline V gene has CDR1 DFQATT and CDR2 SNEGSKA (reference sequence). V shed 3 bases, J shed 4 bases, and the junction held 8 bases outside the gene matches. This CDR3 comprises 15 residues. The DNA read from the CDR3 is TGCAGTGCTAGGTCGGCTAGCGGGTCATACAATGAG. Translated, it gives CSARSASGSYNE. The CDR3 as a whole reads CSARSASGSYNEQFF.

The sequenced part of the CDR3 DNA is TGTGCCAGCAGCTTAGCGAGGACAGGGGTAGATGGC. Residues: CASSLARTGVDG. The entire CDR3 protein reads CASSLARTGVDGYTF. The gene calls are TRBV7-6 and TRBJ1-2; 9 nucleotides line up with TRBD1. The read comes to an end 3 residues before the CDR3 does, leaving the germline J gene to fill in the end. CDR3 size: 15 residues. Unmatched junction bases numbered 5, after V lost 0 bases and J lost 6 bases. Germline V gene lookup returns CDR1 SGHVS and CDR2 FNYEAQ.